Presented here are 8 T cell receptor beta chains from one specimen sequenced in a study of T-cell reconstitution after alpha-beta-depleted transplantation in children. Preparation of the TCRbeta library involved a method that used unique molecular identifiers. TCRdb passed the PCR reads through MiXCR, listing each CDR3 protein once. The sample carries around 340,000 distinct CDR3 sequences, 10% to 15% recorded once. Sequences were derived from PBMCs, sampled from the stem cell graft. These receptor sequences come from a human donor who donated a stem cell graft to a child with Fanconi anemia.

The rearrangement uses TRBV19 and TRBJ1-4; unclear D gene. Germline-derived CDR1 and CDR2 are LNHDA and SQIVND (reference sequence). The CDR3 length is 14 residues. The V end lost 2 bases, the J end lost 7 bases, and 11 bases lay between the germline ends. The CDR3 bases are TGTGCCAGTAGTATAATACTGGCGGGTGAAAAACTGTTTTTT. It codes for CASSIILAGEKLFF.

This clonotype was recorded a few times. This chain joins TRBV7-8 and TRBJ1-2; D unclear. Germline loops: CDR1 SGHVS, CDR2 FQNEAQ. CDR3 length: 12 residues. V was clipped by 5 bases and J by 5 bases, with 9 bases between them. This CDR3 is CASSVQGYGYTF. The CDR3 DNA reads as TGTGCCAGCAGCGTTCAAGGATATGGCTACACCTTC.

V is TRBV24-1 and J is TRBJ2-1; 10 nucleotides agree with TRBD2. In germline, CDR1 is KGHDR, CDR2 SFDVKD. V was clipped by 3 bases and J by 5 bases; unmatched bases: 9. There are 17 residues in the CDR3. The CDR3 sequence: CATSDASGGARNNEQFF. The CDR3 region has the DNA TGTGCCACCAGTGATGCGAGCGGGGGGGCCCGGAACAATGAGCAGTTCTTC.

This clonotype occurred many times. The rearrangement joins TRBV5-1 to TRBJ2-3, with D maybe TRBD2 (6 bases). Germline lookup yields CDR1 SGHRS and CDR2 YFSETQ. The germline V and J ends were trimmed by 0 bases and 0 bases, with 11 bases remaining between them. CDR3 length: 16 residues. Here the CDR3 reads CASSLDSGFSTDTQYF. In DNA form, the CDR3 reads TGCGCCAGCAGCTTGGATAGCGGCTTCAGCACAGATACGCAGTATTTT. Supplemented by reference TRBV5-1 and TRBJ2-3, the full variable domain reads KAGVTQTPRYLIKTRGQQVTLSCSPISGHRSVSWYQQTPGQGLQFLFEYFSETQRNKGNFPGRFSGRQFSNSRSEMNVSTLELGDSALYLCASSLDSGFSTDTQYFGPGTRLTVL.

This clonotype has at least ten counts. This chain's CDR3 is CAWTTNGGDEQFF. The CDR3 region has the DNA TGTGCCTGGACCACGAACGGTGGGGATGAGCAGTTCTTC. J is TRBJ2-1 and V is TRBV30; D is ambiguous. The CDR3 is 13 residues long. The V end lost 4 bases, the J end lost 8 bases, and 15 bases lay between the germline ends. CDR1 and CDR2 from the germline V gene are GTSNPN and SVGIG (reference sequence).

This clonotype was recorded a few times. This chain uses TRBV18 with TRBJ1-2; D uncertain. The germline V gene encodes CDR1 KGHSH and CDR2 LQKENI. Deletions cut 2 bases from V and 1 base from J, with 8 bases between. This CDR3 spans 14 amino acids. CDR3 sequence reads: CASSPNTVNYGYTF. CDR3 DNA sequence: TGTGCCAGCTCACCAAACACAGTTAACTATGGCTACACCTTC. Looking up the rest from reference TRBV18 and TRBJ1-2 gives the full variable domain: NAGVMQNPRHLVRRRGQEARLRCSPMKGHSHVYWYRQLPEEGLKFMVYLQKENIIDESGMPKERFSAEFPKEGPSILRIQQVVRGDSAAYFCASSPNTVNYGYTFGSGTRLTVV.

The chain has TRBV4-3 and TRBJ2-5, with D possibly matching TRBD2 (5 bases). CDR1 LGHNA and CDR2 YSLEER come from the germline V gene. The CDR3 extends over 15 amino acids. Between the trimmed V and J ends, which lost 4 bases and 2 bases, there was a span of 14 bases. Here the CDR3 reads CASSPSLAQQETQYF. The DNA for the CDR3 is TGCGCCAGCAGCCCCTCCTTAGCGCAACAAGAGACCCAGTACTTC.

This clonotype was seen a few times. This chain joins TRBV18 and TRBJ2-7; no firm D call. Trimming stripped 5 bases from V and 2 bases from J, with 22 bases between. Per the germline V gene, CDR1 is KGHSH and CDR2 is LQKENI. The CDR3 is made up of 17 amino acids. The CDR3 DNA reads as TGTGCCAGCTCATATTTACAACGGGCCCCTGGCCCCTACGAGCAGTACTTC. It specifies CASSYLQRAPGPYEQYF.